This TCR beta chain was identified in a study of blood T cell repertoires in COVID-19. Looking at the study overall: Specimens from acute and convalescent COVID-19 originated in the United States, Italy and Spain. PBMCs, B-cell-depleted T cells, or T cells provided the cDNA or gDNA that made up the material.

Clones were read by immunoSEQ multiplex PCR, and TCRdb kept only the in-frame ones, dropping some. The sample holds approximately 63,000 clones, approximately 90% seen once. The germline V and J ends were trimmed by 2 bases and 3 bases, with 8 bases remaining between them. Germline loops: CDR1 MNHEY, CDR2 SVGAGI. The CDR3 extends over 14 amino acids. The TCR was taken from a woman at least 80 years old with acute or convalescent COVID-19. The sequencing input was peripheral blood. The gene calls are TRBV6-5 and TRBJ1-5, with D possibly being TRBD1 (5 bases). CDR3 nucleotide sequence: TGTGCCAGCAGTTACAGCAGGGACAATCAGCCCCAGCATTTT. Protein product: CASSYSRDNQPQHF.